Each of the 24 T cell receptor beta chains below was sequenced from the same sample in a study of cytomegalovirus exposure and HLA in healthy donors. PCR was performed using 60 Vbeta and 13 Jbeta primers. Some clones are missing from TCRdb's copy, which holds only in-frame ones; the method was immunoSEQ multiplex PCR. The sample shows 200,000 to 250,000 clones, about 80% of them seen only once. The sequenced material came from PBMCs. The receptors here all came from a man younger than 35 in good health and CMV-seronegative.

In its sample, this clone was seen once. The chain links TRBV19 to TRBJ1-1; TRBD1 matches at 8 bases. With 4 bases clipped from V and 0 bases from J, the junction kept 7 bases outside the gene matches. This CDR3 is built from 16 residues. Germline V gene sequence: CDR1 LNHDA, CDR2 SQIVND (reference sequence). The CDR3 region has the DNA TGTGCCAGTAGTAGAGGGCAGGGGGCTTTGAACACTGAAGCTTTCTTT. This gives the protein CASSRGQGALNTEAFF.

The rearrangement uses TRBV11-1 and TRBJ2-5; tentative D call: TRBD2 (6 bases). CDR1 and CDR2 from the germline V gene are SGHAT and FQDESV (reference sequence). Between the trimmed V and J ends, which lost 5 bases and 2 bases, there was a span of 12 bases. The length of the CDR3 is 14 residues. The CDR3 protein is CASSPRGAQETQYF. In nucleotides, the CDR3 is TGTGCCAGCAGCCCCCGCGGGGCTCAAGAGACCCAGTACTTC.

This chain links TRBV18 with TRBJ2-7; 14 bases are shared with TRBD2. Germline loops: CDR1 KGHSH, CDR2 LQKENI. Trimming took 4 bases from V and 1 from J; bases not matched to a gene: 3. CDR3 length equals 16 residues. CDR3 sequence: CASSRLAGGNSYEQYF. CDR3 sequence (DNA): TGTGCCAGCTCACGACTAGCGGGAGGGAATTCCTACGAGCAGTACTTC.

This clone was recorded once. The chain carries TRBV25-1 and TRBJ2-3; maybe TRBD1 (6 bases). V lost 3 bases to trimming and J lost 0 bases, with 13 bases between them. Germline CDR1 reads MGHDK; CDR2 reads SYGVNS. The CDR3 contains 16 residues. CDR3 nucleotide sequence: TGTGCCAGCAGTGAGCCGACCCAGGGGAGCACAGATACGCAGTATTTT. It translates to CASSEPTQGSTDTQYF.

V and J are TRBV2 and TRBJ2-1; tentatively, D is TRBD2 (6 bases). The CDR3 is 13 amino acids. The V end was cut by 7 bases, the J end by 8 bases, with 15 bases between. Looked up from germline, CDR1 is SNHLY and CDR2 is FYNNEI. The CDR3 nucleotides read TGTGCCAGCAACGGGGTGGGGGGAGATGAGCAGTTCTTC. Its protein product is CASNGVGGDEQFF.

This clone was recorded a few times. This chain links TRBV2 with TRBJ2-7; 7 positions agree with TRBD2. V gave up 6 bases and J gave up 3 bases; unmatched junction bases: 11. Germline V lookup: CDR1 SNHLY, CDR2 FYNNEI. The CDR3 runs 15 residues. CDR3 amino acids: CASRTFSGQIYEQYF. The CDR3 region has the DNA TGTGCCAGCAGGACTTTTAGCGGGCAGATCTACGAGCAGTACTTC.

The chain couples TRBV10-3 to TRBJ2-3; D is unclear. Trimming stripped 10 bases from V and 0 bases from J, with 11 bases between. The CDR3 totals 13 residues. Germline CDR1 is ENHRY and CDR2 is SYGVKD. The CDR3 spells CATIGGSTDTQYF. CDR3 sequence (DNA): TGTGCCACCATTGGCGGTAGCACAGATACGCAGTATTTT.

The CDR3 loop is CASSFDRESSYEQYF. DNA for the CDR3: TGTGCCAGCAGTTTCGACAGGGAAAGCTCCTACGAGCAGTACTTC. The rearrangement uses TRBV2 and TRBJ2-7; 7 positions match TRBD1. This CDR3 comprises 15 residues. The ends lost 5 bases at V and 0 bases at J; junction bases unmatched: 7. The V gene's germline CDR1 is SNHLY and CDR2 FYNNEI. Variable domain in full (rest from reference TRBV2 and TRBJ2-7): EPEVTQTPSHQVTQMGQEVILRCVPISNHLYFYWYRQILGQKVEFLVSFYNNEISEKSEIFDDQFSVERPDGSNFTLKIRSTKLEDSAMYFCASSFDRESSYEQYFGPGTRLTVT.

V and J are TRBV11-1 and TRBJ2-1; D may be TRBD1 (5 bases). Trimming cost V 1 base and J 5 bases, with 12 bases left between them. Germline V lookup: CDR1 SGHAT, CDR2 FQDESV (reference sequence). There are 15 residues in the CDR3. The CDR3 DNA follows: TGTGCCAGCAGCTTAGGGCTAGGGGATAACAATGAGCAGTTCTTC. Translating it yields CASSLGLGDNNEQFF.

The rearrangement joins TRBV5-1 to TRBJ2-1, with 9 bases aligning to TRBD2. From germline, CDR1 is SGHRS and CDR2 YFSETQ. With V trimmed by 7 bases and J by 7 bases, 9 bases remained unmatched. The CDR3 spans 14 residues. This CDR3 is CASGFGGRVNEQFF. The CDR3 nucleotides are TGCGCCAGCGGGTTTGGCGGGAGGGTGAATGAGCAGTTCTTC.

The CDR3 DNA follows: TGTGCCAGCAGTTTTACCTACAGGGAGTTAGGGAACACTGAAGCTTTCTTT. It specifies CASSFTYRELGNTEAFF. The chain has TRBV7-9 and TRBJ1-1; tentative D call: TRBD1 (6 bases). The germline V and J ends were trimmed by 6 bases and 1 base, with 21 bases remaining between them. The CDR3 is 17 residues long. Per the germline V gene, CDR1 is SEHNR and CDR2 is FQNEAQ (reference sequence). The full variable domain, with the rest looked up from reference TRBV7-9 and TRBJ1-1, is DTGVSQNPRHKITKRGQNVTFRCDPISEHNRLYWYRQTLGQGPEFLTYFQNEAQLEKSRLLSDRFSAERPKGSFSTLEIQRTEQGDSAMYLCASSFTYRELGNTEAFFGQGTRLTVV.

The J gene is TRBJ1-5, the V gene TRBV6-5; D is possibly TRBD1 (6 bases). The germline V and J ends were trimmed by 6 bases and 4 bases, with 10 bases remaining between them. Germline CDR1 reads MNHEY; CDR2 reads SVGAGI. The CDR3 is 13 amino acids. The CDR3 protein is CASSPGENQPQHF. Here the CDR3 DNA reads TGTGCCAGCAGCCCAGGGGAAAATCAGCCCCAGCATTTT.

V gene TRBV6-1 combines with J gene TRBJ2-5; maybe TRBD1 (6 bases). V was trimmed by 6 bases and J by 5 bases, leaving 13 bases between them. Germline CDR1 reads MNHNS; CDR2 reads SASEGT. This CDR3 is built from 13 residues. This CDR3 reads CASRFGGWETQYF. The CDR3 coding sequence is TGTGCCAGCAGGTTTGGGGGCTGGGAGACCCAGTACTTC.

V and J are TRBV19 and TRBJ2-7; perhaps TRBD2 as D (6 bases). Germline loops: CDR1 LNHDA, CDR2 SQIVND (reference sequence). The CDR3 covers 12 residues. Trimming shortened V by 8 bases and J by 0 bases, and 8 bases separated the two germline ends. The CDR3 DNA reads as TGTGCCAGTGGAGGGGTCTCCTACGAGCAGTACTTC. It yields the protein CASGGVSYEQYF. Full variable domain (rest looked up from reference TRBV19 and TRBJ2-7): DGGITQSPKYLFRKEGQNVTLSCEQNLNHDAMYWYRQDPGQGLRLIYYSQIVNDFQKGDIAEGYSVSREKKESFPLTVTSAQKNPTAFYLCASGGVSYEQYFGPGTRLTVT.

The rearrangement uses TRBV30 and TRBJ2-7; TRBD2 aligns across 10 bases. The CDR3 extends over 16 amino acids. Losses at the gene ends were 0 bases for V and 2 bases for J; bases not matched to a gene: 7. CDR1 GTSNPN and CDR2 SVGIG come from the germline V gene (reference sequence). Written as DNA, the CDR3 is TGTGCCTGGAGTGTATCGGTAGCGGGAGGAGCCTACGAGCAGTACTTC. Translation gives CAWSVSVAGGAYEQYF.

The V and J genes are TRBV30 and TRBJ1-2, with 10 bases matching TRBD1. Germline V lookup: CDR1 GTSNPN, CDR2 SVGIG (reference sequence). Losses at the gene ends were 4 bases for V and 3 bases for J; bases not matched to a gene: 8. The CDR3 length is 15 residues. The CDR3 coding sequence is TGTGCCTGGATCGCCGGGACAGGGGACTACTATGGCTACACCTTC. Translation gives CAWIAGTGDYYGYTF.

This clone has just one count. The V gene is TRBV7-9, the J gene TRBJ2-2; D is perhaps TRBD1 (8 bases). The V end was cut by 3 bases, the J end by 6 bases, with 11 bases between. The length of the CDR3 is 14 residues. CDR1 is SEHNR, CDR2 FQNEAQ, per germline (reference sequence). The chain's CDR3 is CASSFTGGAGELFF. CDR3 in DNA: TGTGCCAGCAGCTTTACAGGGGGGGCCGGGGAGCTGTTTTTT.

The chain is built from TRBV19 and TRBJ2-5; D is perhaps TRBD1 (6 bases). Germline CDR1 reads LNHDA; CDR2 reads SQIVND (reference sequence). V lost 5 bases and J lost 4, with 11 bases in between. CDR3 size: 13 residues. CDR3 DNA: TGTGCCAGTAGTCCCCGAGGGGGAGAGACCCAGTACTTC. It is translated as CASSPRGGETQYF.

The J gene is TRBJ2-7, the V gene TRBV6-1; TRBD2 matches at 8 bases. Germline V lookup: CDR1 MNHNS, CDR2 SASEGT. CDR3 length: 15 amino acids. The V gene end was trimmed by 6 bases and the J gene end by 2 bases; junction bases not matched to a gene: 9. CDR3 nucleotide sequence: TGTGCCAGCAGCCTCGGGGTAGCGGGACCCTACGAGCAGTACTTC. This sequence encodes CASSLGVAGPYEQYF.

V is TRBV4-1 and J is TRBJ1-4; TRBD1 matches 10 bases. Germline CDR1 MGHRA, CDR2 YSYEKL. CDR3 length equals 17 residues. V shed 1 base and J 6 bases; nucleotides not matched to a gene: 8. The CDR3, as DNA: TGCGCCAGCAGCCAAGGGGGACAGGGGACTCACTATGAAAAACTGTTTTTT. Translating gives CASSQGGQGTHYEKLFF.

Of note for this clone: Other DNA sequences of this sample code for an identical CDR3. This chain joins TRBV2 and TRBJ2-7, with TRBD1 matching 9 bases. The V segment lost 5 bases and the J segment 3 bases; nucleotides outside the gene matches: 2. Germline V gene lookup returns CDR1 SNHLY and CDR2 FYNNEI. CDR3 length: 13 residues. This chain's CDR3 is CASSPDRGYEQYF. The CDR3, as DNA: TGTGCCAGCAGTCCGGACAGGGGCTACGAGCAGTACTTC. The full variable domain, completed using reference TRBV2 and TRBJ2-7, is EPEVTQTPSHQVTQMGQEVILRCVPISNHLYFYWYRQILGQKVEFLVSFYNNEISEKSEIFDDQFSVERPDGSNFTLKIRSTKLEDSAMYFCASSPDRGYEQYFGPGTRLTVT.

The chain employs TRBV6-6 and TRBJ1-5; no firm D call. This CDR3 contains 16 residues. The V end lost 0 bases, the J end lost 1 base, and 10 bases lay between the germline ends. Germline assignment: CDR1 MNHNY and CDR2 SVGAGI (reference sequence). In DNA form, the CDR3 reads TGTGCCAGCAGTTACTCGCCCGGTGTCAGCAATCAGCCCCAGCATTTT. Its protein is CASSYSPGVSNQPQHF.

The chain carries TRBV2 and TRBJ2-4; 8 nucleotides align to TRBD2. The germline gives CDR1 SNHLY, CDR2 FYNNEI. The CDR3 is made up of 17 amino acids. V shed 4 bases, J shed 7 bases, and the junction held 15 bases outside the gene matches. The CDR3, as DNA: TGTGCCAGCAGTGGAGAGCTTAGCGGGACCCTTGGGAACATTCAGTACTTC. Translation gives CASSGELSGTLGNIQYF.

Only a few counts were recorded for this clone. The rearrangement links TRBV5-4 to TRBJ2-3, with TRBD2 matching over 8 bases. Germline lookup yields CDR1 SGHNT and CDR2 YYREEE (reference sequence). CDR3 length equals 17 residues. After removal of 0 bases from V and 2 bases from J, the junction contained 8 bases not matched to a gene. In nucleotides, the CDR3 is TGTGCCAGCAGCTTGGCCCCCGCGGGAGGCGTCACAGATACGCAGTATTTT. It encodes CASSLAPAGGVTDTQYF. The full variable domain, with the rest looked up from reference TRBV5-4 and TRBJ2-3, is ETGVTQSPTHLIKTRGQQVTLRCSSQSGHNTVSWYQQALGQGPQFIFQYYREEENGRGNFPPRFSGLQFPNYSSELNVNALELDDSALYLCASSLAPAGGVTDTQYFGPGTRLTVL.